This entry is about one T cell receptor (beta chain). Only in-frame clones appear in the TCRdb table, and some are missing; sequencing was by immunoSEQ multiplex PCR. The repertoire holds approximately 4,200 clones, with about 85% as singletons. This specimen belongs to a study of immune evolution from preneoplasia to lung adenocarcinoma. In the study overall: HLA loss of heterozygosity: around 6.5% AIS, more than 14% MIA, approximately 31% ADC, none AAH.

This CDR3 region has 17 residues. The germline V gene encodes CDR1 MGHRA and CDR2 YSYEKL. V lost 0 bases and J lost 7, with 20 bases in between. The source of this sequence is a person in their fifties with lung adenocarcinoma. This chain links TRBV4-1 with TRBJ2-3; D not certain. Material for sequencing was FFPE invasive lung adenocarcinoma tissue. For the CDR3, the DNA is TGCGCCAGCAGCCAAGATGCTGACACTCAAATTTATTATACGCAGTATTTT. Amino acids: CASSQDADTQIYYTQYF.